One sample yielded the 16 T cell receptor beta chains listed below, sequenced in a study of neurological immune-mediated disorders. Via MiXCR, TCRdb re-called the 5' RACE reads, giving one row per CDR3 protein. The sample records roughly 100,000 distinct CDR3 sequences, about a tenth being singletons. Noted time point: longitudinal time-point 3. The sequenced sample consisted of PBMCs. The receptors were sampled from a female donor with HTLV-1-associated myelopathy (HAM/TSP).

This clonotype was detected ten times or more. This chain uses TRBV20-1 with TRBJ2-2, with TRBD2 matching over 8 bases. Germline V lookup: CDR1 DFQATT, CDR2 SNEGSKA (reference sequence). The CDR3 spans 12 residues. Trimming cost V 6 bases and J 13 bases; bases outside gene matches: 10. As DNA, the CDR3 is TGCAGTGCGGCGGGGGGCTTTGAGGGGCTGTTTTTT. Its protein is CSAAGGFEGLFF.

This clonotype appeared a few times. V and J are TRBV12-3 or TRBV12-4 and TRBJ1-1; a weak D match, TRBD1 (5 bases). This CDR3 is built from 14 residues. V was pared by 2 bases and J by 8 bases, with 15 bases between. This CDR3 is CASSLFYNAGEAFF. The CDR3 bases are TGTGCCAGCAGTTTATTCTATAATGCAGGGGAAGCTTTCTTT.

This clonotype was detected ten times or more. This rearrangement joins TRBV3-1 to TRBJ1-1; a possible D gene is TRBD1 (6 bases). Trimming took 1 base from V and 11 from J, leaving 11 bases between them. This CDR3 contains 12 residues. The germline CDR1 and CDR2 sequences are LGHDT and YNNKEL (reference sequence). CDR3 sequence: CASSQVKGEAFF. In DNA, the CDR3 is TGTGCCAGCAGCCAAGTTAAGGGGGAGGCTTTCTTT. The full variable domain, with the rest looked up from reference TRBV3-1 and TRBJ1-1, is DTAVSQTPKYLVTQMGNDKSIKCEQNLGHDTMYWYKQDSKKFLKIMFSYNNKELIINETVPNRFSPKSPDKAHLNLHINSLELGDSAVYFCASSQVKGEAFFGQGTRLTVV.

This clonotype was counted many times. The rearrangement uses TRBV7-3 and TRBJ2-3, with D perhaps matching TRBD2 (5 bases). Germline loops: CDR1 SGHTA, CDR2 FQGTGA. The CDR3 totals 15 residues. The V end lost 6 bases, the J end lost 7 bases, and 20 bases lay between the germline ends. The CDR3 sequence: CASSLTGSDLNTQYF. CDR3 coding DNA: TGTGCCAGCAGTCTAACGGGGTCAGACCTCAATACGCAGTATTTT.

Ten or more counts support this clonotype. The chain is built from TRBV28 and TRBJ2-2, with D maybe TRBD2 (6 bases). V gave up 10 bases and J gave up 6 bases, with 18 bases separating them. Germline V gene sequence: CDR1 MDHEN, CDR2 SYDVKM. The CDR3 covers 14 residues. The CDR3 sequence: CAILSGGRSGELFF. CDR3 DNA sequence: TGTGCCATCTTATCCGGGGGACGGTCCGGGGAGCTGTTTTTT. The whole variable domain, filled in from reference TRBV28 and TRBJ2-2, reads DVKVTQSSRYLVKRTGEKVFLECVQDMDHENMFWYRQDPGLGLRLIYFSYDVKMKEKGDIPEGYSVSREKKERFSLILESASTNQTSMYLCAILSGGRSGELFFGEGSRLTVL.

There are many counts of this clonotype. The V and J genes are TRBV20-1 and TRBJ1-5; the D gene is possibly TRBD1 (5 bases). The germline V and J ends were trimmed by 1 base and 7 bases, with 11 bases remaining between them. Germline lookup yields CDR1 DFQATT and CDR2 SNEGSKA (reference sequence). The CDR3 consists of 13 residues. The CDR3 reads CSARAAGGQPQHF. The CDR3 DNA reads TGCAGTGCTAGAGCGGCCGGGGGGCAGCCCCAGCATTTT.

This clonotype was seen many times. V gene TRBV4-2 combines with J gene TRBJ2-1; tentative D call: TRBD1 (5 bases). The V end lost 1 base, the J end lost 10 bases, and 17 bases lay between the germline ends. Germline CDR1 and CDR2: LGHNA and YNFKEQ. This CDR3 comprises 15 residues. Here the CDR3 reads CASSQVSGIPREQFF. CDR3 coding DNA: TGTGCCAGCAGCCAAGTATCAGGGATCCCTCGGGAGCAGTTCTTC.

In this sample, this clonotype turned up many times. CDR3 sequence reads: CASSLGAGGYEQFF. The DNA of the CDR3 is TGCGCCAGCAGCTTGGGAGCGGGGGGATATGAGCAGTTCTTC. The chain employs TRBV5-1 and TRBJ2-1; 9 nucleotides match TRBD2. J was trimmed by 8 bases and V by 0 bases; bases with no gene match: 3. The CDR3 consists of 14 residues. In germline, CDR1 is SGHRS, CDR2 YFSETQ. Complete variable domain (other parts from reference TRBV5-1 and TRBJ2-1): KAGVTQTPRYLIKTRGQQVTLSCSPISGHRSVSWYQQTPGQGLQFLFEYFSETQRNKGNFPGRFSGRQFSNSRSEMNVSTLELGDSALYLCASSLGAGGYEQFFGPGTRLTVL.

As concerns this clonotype: A much larger clone lies one base from this, so it may be a read error. This rearrangement joins TRBV20-1 to TRBJ2-4; D remains ambiguous. Germline loops: CDR1 DFQATT, CDR2 SNEGSKA (reference sequence). The CDR3 consists of 15 residues. The V end lost 3 bases, the J end lost 2 bases, and 14 bases lay between the germline ends. In DNA, the CDR3 is TGCAGTGCTAGTAGCACCGGTTTGTCCAAAAACATTCAGTACTTC. This sequence encodes CSASSTGLSKNIQYF.

Many counts were recorded for this clonotype. As DNA, the CDR3 is TGTGCCAGCAGCGATGGGACTAGCGGAGAGACCCAGTACTTC. Protein product: CASSDGTSGETQYF. The chain employs TRBV5-6 and TRBJ2-5, with 11 positions matching TRBD2. The germline CDR1 and CDR2 sequences are SGHDT and YYEEEE. This CDR3 is 14 amino acids long. V gave up 4 bases and J gave up 4 bases; unmatched junction bases: 3. The full variable domain, in which reference TRBV5-6 and TRBJ2-5 provide the parts outside the CDR3, is DAGVTQSPTHLIKTRGQQVTLRCSPKSGHDTVSWYQQALGQGPQFIFQYYEEEERQRGNFPDRFSGHQFPNYSSELNVNALLLGDSALYLCASSDGTSGETQYFGPGTRLLVL.

This clonotype was seen at least ten times. The chain carries TRBV27 and TRBJ2-2; D gene uncertain. The CDR3 is 14 amino acids. V was clipped by 2 bases and J by 0 bases, with 4 bases between them. Germline CDR1 and CDR2: MNHEY and SMNVEV (reference sequence). The CDR3 coding sequence is TGTGCCAGCAGTTTACAGGCGAACACCGGGGAGCTGTTTTTT. Its protein is CASSLQANTGELFF.

The sample holds many counts of this clonotype. This rearrangement joins TRBV9 to TRBJ2-6; D not certain. The germline CDR1 and CDR2 sequences are SGDLS and YYNGEE. V was shortened by 0 bases and J by 1 base, with 5 bases between the two germline ends. The length of the CDR3 is 15 residues. The CDR3 loop is CASSVEPSGANVLTF. CDR3 coding DNA: TGTGCCAGCAGCGTAGAGCCTTCTGGGGCCAACGTCCTGACTTTC. The entire variable domain, with the rest obtained from reference TRBV9 and TRBJ2-6, is as follows: DSGVTQTPKHLITATGQRVTLRCSPRSGDLSVYWYQQSLDQGLQFLIQYYNGEERAKGNILERFSAQQFPDLHSELNLSSLELGDSALYFCASSVEPSGANVLTFGAGSRLTVL.

This clonotype was detected ten times or more. The chain is built from TRBV5-6 and TRBJ1-1; 12 positions match TRBD1. Trimming at V came to 4 bases and at J to 5 bases, leaving 12 bases not matched to a gene. Germline values: CDR1 SGHDT, CDR2 YYEEEE. The CDR3 runs to 17 residues. The CDR3 here is CASSLPGTGGVRTEAFF. DNA of the CDR3: TGTGCCAGCAGCCTTCCCGGGACAGGGGGCGTAAGGACTGAAGCTTTCTTT.

Many counts were recorded for this clonotype. The chain has TRBV7-2 and TRBJ2-2; a possible D gene is TRBD2 (5 bases). V was trimmed by 3 bases and J by 5 bases, leaving 10 bases between them. The CDR3 consists of 14 residues. The germline V gene has CDR1 SGHTA and CDR2 FQGNSA. The CDR3, as DNA: TGTGCCAGCAGCTTGAGGAGGTATACCGGGGAGCTGTTTTTT. Translation gives CASSLRRYTGELFF.

This clonotype occurred many times. V and J are TRBV5-1 and TRBJ2-7; no definite D call. The CDR3 is 15 residues long. The germline V and J ends were trimmed by 0 bases and 3 bases, with 13 bases remaining between them. Germline V gene lookup returns CDR1 SGHRS and CDR2 YFSETQ. The DNA of the CDR3 is TGCGCCAGCAGCTTGGCCTTTAACAGAAACTACGAGCAGTACTTC. Protein sequence: CASSLAFNRNYEQYF.

This clonotype was counted a few times. This chain links TRBV5-1 with TRBJ1-1; a possible D gene is TRBD1 (6 bases). CDR3 length: 14 amino acids. CDR1 SGHRS and CDR2 YFSETQ come from the germline V gene. V was shortened by 2 bases and J by 7 bases, with 15 bases between the two germline ends. CDR3 residues: CASSFESRGLEAFF. CDR3 nucleotide sequence: TGCGCCAGCAGCTTCGAATCCAGGGGACTTGAAGCTTTCTTT.